This record looks at one TCR beta chain sequence and its context. As yet, its antigen is unknown. The data originate from a study of T cells after yellow fever vaccination. Findings and caveats of the study: Most clones from primary vaccination resurfaced after the booster (approximately 97% CD4, around 91% CD8).

TCR cDNA, made by 5'RACE template switching, carried an added universal primer site and UMIs. TCRdb processed the 5' RACE reads anew with MiXCR; each CDR3 protein has one entry. The sample holds about 130,000 distinct CDR3 sequences, around 7.7% seen once. The germline V gene encodes CDR1 LGHDT and CDR2 YNNKEL (reference sequence). V was cut by 1 base and J by 7 bases, with 8 bases left in between. The CDR3 is 14 residues long. The chain uses TRBV3-1 and TRBJ1-6; the D is unclear. Sequences were derived from CD4+ T cells sorted from PBMCs, sampled around 10 days after the first yellow fever vaccination. This receptor was obtained from a young man who received the YFV17D yellow fever vaccine. This CDR3 is CASSQVGWNSPLHF. DNA for the CDR3: TGTGCCAGCAGCCAAGTTGGATGGAATTCACCCCTCCACTTT.